A single sample gave rise to the 7 T cell receptor beta chains below, sequenced in a study of cytomegalovirus exposure and HLA in healthy donors. Primers included in the PCR were 60 Vbeta and 13 Jbeta primers. The table came from immunoSEQ multiplex PCR; TCRdb's copy has only in-frame clones and leaves some out. The table has 65,000 to 100,000 clones, about 74% seen once; the top ten hold about 3%. Sequenced input: PBMCs. The source of these receptors is a man in his forties in good health and CMV-seronegative.

This chain joins TRBV29-1 and TRBJ2-3; D remains ambiguous. Germline V gene sequence: CDR1 SQVTM, CDR2 ANQGSEA. Trimming cost V 3 bases and J 4 bases, with 8 bases left between them. The CDR3 has 12 amino acids. CDR3 nucleotides: TGCAGCGTTGATCAGGCCGCAGATACGCAGTATTTT. Residues: CSVDQAADTQYF.

The chain combines TRBV27 with TRBJ1-6; D remains ambiguous. The CDR3 totals 13 residues. V lost 7 bases, J lost 10 bases, and 14 bases lay in between. Germline V lookup: CDR1 MNHEY, CDR2 SMNVEV (reference sequence). The CDR3 reads CASTPRLGSPLHF. As DNA, the CDR3 is TGTGCCAGCACCCCCAGACTTGGCTCACCCCTCCACTTT.

The V call is TRBV9, the J call TRBJ2-3, with D possibly TRBD2 on 6 matching bases. Trimming took 0 bases from V and 1 from J, leaving 15 bases between them. The CDR3 runs to 17 residues. CDR1 and CDR2 (germline): SGDLS, YYNGEE. The CDR3 reads CASSVGNGGARTDTQYF. CDR3 DNA sequence: TGTGCCAGCAGCGTAGGAAATGGCGGGGCCCGCACAGATACGCAGTATTTT.

The chain couples TRBV30 to TRBJ2-7, with TRBD2 as a possible D gene (5 bases). The CDR3 loop spans 15 amino acids. The germline CDR1 and CDR2 sequences are GTSNPN and SVGIG (reference sequence). V was trimmed by 0 bases and J by 0 bases, leaving 12 bases between them. CDR3 amino acids: CAWSVLGLSSYEQYF. The CDR3 DNA reads as TGTGCCTGGAGTGTACTAGGGCTAAGCTCCTACGAGCAGTACTTC.

This clone appeared once. Here the CDR3 reads CASSPPWGPEETQYF. CDR3 nucleotides: TGTGCCAGCTCACCACCGTGGGGGCCTGAGGAGACCCAGTACTTC. This chain connects TRBV18 to TRBJ2-5, with a weak D call TRBD1 (6 bases). V was cut by 0 bases and J by 5 bases, with 13 bases left in between. Germline lookup yields CDR1 KGHSH and CDR2 LQKENI. The CDR3 runs 15 residues.

V gene TRBV13 combines with J gene TRBJ1-1, with TRBD1 identical over 8 bases. The V and J ends lost 5 bases and 1 base, in that order; junction bases with no gene match: 6. The V gene's germline CDR1 is PRHDT and CDR2 FYEKMQ (reference sequence). The CDR3 contains 15 residues. The CDR3 region is CASSDPTGENTEAFF. As DNA, the CDR3 is TGTGCCAGCAGCGACCCGACAGGGGAGAACACTGAAGCTTTCTTT.

This chain connects TRBV27 to TRBJ2-7; 7 nucleotides agree with TRBD1. CDR1 is MNHEY, CDR2 SMNVEV, per germline (reference sequence). CDR3 length: 15 residues. V dropped 3 bases and J dropped 1; count of bases not matched to a gene: 6. The CDR3 loop is CASSFNGQASYEQYF. CDR3 nucleotide sequence: TGTGCCAGCAGTTTTAACGGACAGGCATCCTACGAGCAGTACTTC.